A selection of T cell receptor beta chains follows, all from one sample in a study of tumor-infiltrating lymphocytes in primary liver carcinoma. TCRdb reprocessed the multiplex PCR reads via MiXCR and lists one record per CDR3 protein. Here the sample spans roughly 80,000 distinct CDR3 sequences, 65% to 75% being singletons. Sequencing was done on a sample of tumor-adjacent normal liver tissue. The source is a middle-aged man with primary liver carcinoma and hepatitis B virus infection. Each CDR3 is given with its conserved first and last residue. The D gene is left open where the match is weak. Expanded clones are given a class, and other clones once, few, many or no size at all.

d_call j_call clone_size v_call cdr3_aa cdr3_nt
. TRBJ2-7 . TRBV6-2/TRBV6-3 CTSSYSTVTGDYEQYF TGTACCAGCAGTTACTCGACTGTGACAGGAGACTACGAGCAGTACTTC
. TRBJ1-2 . TRBV14 CASSTDRSNYGYTF TGTGCCAGCAGCACCGACAGGTCTAACTATGGCTACACCTTC
. TRBJ2-3 few TRBV10-3 CAISDQFGTFTDTQYF TGTGCCATCAGCGACCAATTCGGGACTTTCACAGATACGCAGTATTTT
. TRBJ1-3 . TRBV4-3 CATSQSASGNTLYF TGCGCCACCAGCCAATCAGCCTCTGGAAACACCTTATATTTT
TRBD2 TRBJ2-1 once TRBV11-2 CTSSLGGRFSGTLYNEQFF TGTACCAGCAGCTTAGGAGGGCGATTCAGCGGGACCCTTTACAATGAGCAGTTCTTC
. TRBJ2-1 once TRBV18 CASSPNGTPNNEQFF TGTGCCAGCTCACCAAACGGGACTCCCAACAATGAGCAGTTCTTC
TRBD2 TRBJ2-7 . TRBV4-1 CVSSQAGAGHSYEQYF TGCGTCAGCAGCCAAGCGGGGGCTGGACACAGCTACGAGCAGTACTTC
. TRBJ2-7 . TRBV5-1 CASSPEGGAGSEYGYAQYF TGCGCCAGCAGCCCGGAGGGGGGAGCCGGGTCCGAATACGGATACGCGCAGTACTTC
TRBD1 TRBJ1-5 few TRBV20-1 CSASRTGTLGGNQPQHF TGCAGTGCTTCCCGGACAGGGACCCTGGGGGGCAATCAGCCCCAGCATTTT
. TRBJ2-1 . TRBV12-3/TRBV12-4 CASSLMDEQFF TGCGCCAGCAGCCTAATGGATGAGCAGTTCTTC
. TRBJ2-7 . TRBV12-3/TRBV12-4 CGSSSTLSATYEQYF TGTGGCAGCAGTTCAACCCTTAGCGCTACCTACGAGCAGTACTTC
. TRBJ2-7 . TRBV6-1 CASSAGLAHYEYYF TGTGCCAGCAGTGCGGGGCTAGCGCACTACGAGTACTACTTC
. TRBJ1-5 many TRBV28 CASRNYGQPQHF TGTGCCAGTCGAAACTACGGCCAGCCCCAGCATTTT
. TRBJ2-3 medium-sized TRBV11-2 CASSLIGTDTQYF TGTGCCAGCAGCTTAATAGGGACAGATACGCAGTATTTT
TRBD1 TRBJ1-1 . TRBV6-2/TRBV6-3 CASRRADRGGNTEALF TGTGCCAGCAGACGAGCCGACAGGGGGGGGAACACTGAAGCTTTATTT
. TRBJ1-1 . TRBV4-3 CTSSQRDHGNSEAFF TGCACCAGCAGCCAGCGGGATCATGGGAACAGTGAAGCTTTCTTT
TRBD2 TRBJ2-1 . TRBV10-3 CAINDVGLAGPGSYNEQLF TGTGCCATCAATGACGTAGGACTAGCGGGCCCCGGCTCCTACAATGAGCAGTTATTC
. TRBJ2-4 . TRBV5-5 CASNLEQAKNIHYF TGTGCCAGCAACTTGGAACAGGCCAAAAACATTCACTACTTC
TRBD2 TRBJ2-1 . TRBV11-2 CANSLASGAGLSSYNEQFF TGTGCCAACAGTCTAGCTAGCGGAGCCGGCCTGAGCTCCTACAATGAGCAGTTCTTC
TRBD2 TRBJ2-1 once TRBV5-4 CASSLGLAAKNNEQFF TGTGCCAGCAGCTTGGGACTAGCGGCAAAGAACAATGAGCAGTTCTTC
. TRBJ2-6 once TRBV4-1 CASSQARTGRSGTNVLTF TGCGCCAGCAGCCAGGCCCGCACAGGCCGCTCTGGGACCAACGTCCTGACTTTC
TRBD1 TRBJ1-3 . TRBV29-1 CSVGWGTVMNTIYF TGTAGCGTTGGGTGGGGGACAGTGATGAACACCATATATTTT
. TRBJ2-5 few TRBV2 CASAPGLDPQETQYF TGTGCCAGTGCACCGGGTCTCGACCCGCAAGAGACCCAGTACTTC
. TRBJ2-3 few TRBV13 CASSPGIGGTDTQYF TGTGCCAGCAGCCCTGGGATAGGGGGCACAGATACGCAGTATTTT
TRBD1 TRBJ1-2 many TRBV11-2 CASSFSITGGGGYTF TGTGCCAGCAGCTTCTCAATCACAGGGGGAGGAGGCTACACCTTC
. TRBJ2-1 . TRBV6-5 CASSHGTPSYDEQFF TGTGCCAGCAGTCACGGGACACCTTCCTACGATGAGCAGTTCTTC
TRBD2 TRBJ2-7 . TRBV5-4 CASSRSGLAPLEQYF TGTGCCAGCAGCCGTTCGGGACTAGCTCCGCTGGAGCAGTACTTC
. TRBJ1-1 . TRBV6-6 CASSYADAEAFF TGTGCTAGCAGTTACGCGGACGCTGAAGCTTTCTTT
. TRBJ1-1 . TRBV11-2 CASSLLRGRTLIATEAFF TGTGCCAGCAGCCTCTTAAGGGGCCGAACGCTGATCGCCACTGAAGCTTTCTTT
TRBD1 TRBJ2-4 . TRBV6-1 CACSATGGFSKNIQYF TGTGCCTGCAGTGCCACAGGGGGGTTCAGCAAAAACATTCAGTACTTC
. TRBJ2-7 . TRBV11-2 CTSSFGGRVYEQYF TGTACCAGCAGTTTTGGTGGCAGGGTCTACGAGCAGTACTTC
TRBD1 TRBJ2-7 . TRBV4-1 CASRQEPPGQGYEQYF TGCGCCAGCAGACAAGAACCACCGGGACAGGGTTACGAGCAGTACTTC
. TRBJ1-3 . TRBV21-1 CTSSSGRSRPGNTIYF TGTACCAGCAGCTCAGGGAGATCCCGGCCGGGAAACACCATATATTTT
. TRBJ2-7 . TRBV6-2/TRBV6-3 CVSSYAVPGPYGEHYF TGTGTCAGCAGCTACGCGGTTCCAGGGCCGTATGGCGAGCACTACTTC
TRBD2 TRBJ2-1 . TRBV11-1 CASSLAGEIYKEQSF TGTGCCAGCAGTTTAGCGGGAGAAATCTACAAAGAGCAATCCTTC
. TRBJ2-1 many TRBV16 CASSPASVNEQFF TGTGCCAGCAGCCCCGCTAGCGTAAATGAGCAGTTCTTC
TRBD1 TRBJ1-2 many TRBV7-9 CASSSGTVDNYGYTF TGTGCCAGCAGCTCCGGGACAGTAGATAACTATGGCTACACCTTC
TRBD2 TRBJ2-7 . TRBV4-3 CASSEELAGGQEQYF TGCGCCAGCAGCGAGGAGTTAGCGGGAGGGCAGGAGCAGTACTTC
TRBD2 TRBJ2-1 many TRBV7-9 CASSLLTSGNEQFF TGTGCCAGCAGCTTATTAACTAGCGGGAATGAGCAGTTCTTC
TRBD1 TRBJ2-1 . TRBV14 CASSPDRGEFYNEQFF TGTGCCAGTAGCCCGGACAGGGGTGAGTTTTACAATGAGCAGTTCTTC
TRBD1 TRBJ2-2 few TRBV6-6 CASSYLGQGNTGELSF TGTGCCAGCAGTTACCTGGGACAGGGTAACACCGGGGAGCTGTCTTTT
. TRBJ2-1 . TRBV11-2 CASSLELQTGMNEQFF TGTGCCAGCAGTTTAGAGCTCCAAACGGGAATGAATGAACAGTTCTTC